One T cell receptor (beta chain) is described in this entry. Antigen unknown. This likely traces to a read error, being one base from a far larger clone. These data come from a study of regulatory T cells in long-lasting Graves disease. Study conclusions and caveats: Accuracy might have suffered from few samples.

Time point described: newly diagnosed GD, antithyroid drugs for less than 3 months. From RNA extracted from PBMCs, the TCR library was made. Peripheral blood, around 9.4 milliliters of it, was drawn into EDTA tubes. Construction of TCR beta libraries relied on iRepertoire HTBI primers and on Arm-PCR targeting CDR3 regions. One entry per CDR3 protein results from TCRdb running MiXCR on the multiplex PCR reads. Here the sample spans 410,000 or so distinct CDR3 sequences, 15% being singletons. Germline CDR1 MNHNS, CDR2 SASEGT. The CDR3 contains 18 residues. The same sample was also studied in work on T cells in Graves' hyperthyroidism and ophthalmopathy.

The input for sequencing was peripheral blood mononuclear cells (PBMCs), taken at new diagnosis, from a patient treated with antithyroid drugs. The chain is built from TRBV6-1 and TRBJ2-5; 15 bases fit TRBD2. This clonotype originated in a woman in her twenties or thirties with Graves disease. The CDR3 here is CATSDRGLAGGPQEAQYF. DNA of the CDR3: TGTGCCACCAGTGATAGAGGACTAGCGGGAGGGCCCCAAGAGGCCCAGTACTTC.